Presented here are 10 T cell receptor beta chains from one specimen sequenced in a study of cytomegalovirus exposure and HLA in healthy donors. It was with 60 Vbeta and 13 Jbeta primers that the PCR ran. The table came from immunoSEQ multiplex PCR; TCRdb's copy has only in-frame clones and leaves some out. This table holds nearly 35,000 clones. The sequenced material came from PBMCs. These receptors originate from a woman between 40 and 50 years old in good health and CMV-seropositive.

The chain uses TRBV6-1 and TRBJ1-1; 7 bases are a match to TRBD1. The V gene end was trimmed by 8 bases and the J gene end by 1 base; junction bases not matched to a gene: 4. Germline CDR1 reads MNHNS; CDR2 reads SASEGT. This CDR3 region has 13 residues. Written as DNA, the CDR3 is TGTGCCAGCGGGGGACAGCGGAACACTGAAGCTTTCTTT. Translating gives CASGGQRNTEAFF.

The chain carries TRBV5-6 and TRBJ2-1; TRBD2 might be the D (7 bases). CDR1 SGHDT and CDR2 YYEEEE come from the germline V gene. CDR3 length: 13 amino acids. Trimming removed 4 bases at V and 6 bases at J, with 11 bases between. This CDR3 reads CASSRGGINEQFF. CDR3 bases: TGTGCCAGCAGCAGGGGGGGGATCAATGAGCAGTTCTTC.

V usage is TRBV2 and J usage is TRBJ1-4; 9 positions match TRBD1. This CDR3 has 19 residues. V gave up 3 bases and J gave up 0 bases; unmatched junction bases: 11. The germline V gene encodes CDR1 SNHLY and CDR2 FYNNEI. CDR3 in DNA: TGTGCCAGCAGTGACCCCGGACAGGGGCGCTCCACAACTAATGAAAAACTGTTTTTT. Amino acids: CASSDPGQGRSTTNEKLFF. The whole variable domain, filled in from reference TRBV2 and TRBJ1-4, reads EPEVTQTPSHQVTQMGQEVILRCVPISNHLYFYWYRQILGQKVEFLVSFYNNEISEKSEIFDDQFSVERPDGSNFTLKIRSTKLEDSAMYFCASSDPGQGRSTTNEKLFFGSGTQLSVL.

The chain joins TRBV30 to TRBJ2-3; 12 positions agree with TRBD2. Germline CDR1 reads GTSNPN; CDR2 reads SVGIG (reference sequence). The CDR3 is 14 amino acids. The CDR3 loop reads CARTSGTSTDTQYF. CDR3 DNA: TGTGCTCGGACTAGCGGGACTAGCACAGATACGCAGTATTTT.

The V call is TRBV5-1, the J call TRBJ2-2; the D gene is possibly TRBD2 (6 bases). This CDR3 has 14 residues. The V and J ends lost 4 bases and 4 bases respectively, with 11 bases between them. Looked up from germline, CDR1 is SGHRS and CDR2 is YFSETQ. CDR3 sequence reads: CASSPVEGTGELFF. The DNA for the CDR3 is TGCGCCAGCAGCCCCGTGGAGGGCACCGGGGAGCTGTTTTTT.

The CDR3: CASGGTGWSGELFF. DNA of the CDR3: TGTGCCAGCGGCGGGACAGGGTGGTCCGGGGAGCTGTTTTTT. The chain joins TRBV28 to TRBJ2-2; 9 bases align to TRBD1. Losses at the gene ends were 8 bases for V and 6 bases for J; bases not matched to a gene: 7. Per the germline V gene, CDR1 is MDHEN and CDR2 is SYDVKM. There are 14 residues in the CDR3.

With respect to this clone: Germline is not matched at one junction end, which may reflect a read error. The chain joins TRBV30 to TRBJ1-1, with D possibly matching TRBD1 (5 bases). Germline V gene data show CDR1 as GTSNPN and CDR2 as SVGIG (reference sequence). The CDR3 is 13 amino acids. The CDR3 reads CAWSEQGRPEDFF. Written as DNA, the CDR3 is TGTGCCTGGAGTGAGCAGGGTAGACCTGAAGATTTCTTT.

This chain uses TRBV7-9 with TRBJ1-1, with D tentatively TRBD1 (5 bases). CDR1 and CDR2 from the germline V gene are SEHNR and FQNEAQ (reference sequence). V was pared by 1 base and J by 6 bases, with 15 bases between. The CDR3 runs 15 residues. CDR3 region: CASSLVQGFVAEAFF. The CDR3 coding sequence is TGTGCCAGCAGCTTAGTCCAGGGCTTCGTGGCTGAAGCTTTCTTT.

The chain couples TRBV27 to TRBJ2-7, with 7 bases that match TRBD1. The CDR3 is 14 amino acids. The germline CDR1 and CDR2 sequences are MNHEY and SMNVEV (reference sequence). V dropped 6 bases and J dropped 0; count of bases not matched to a gene: 5. Written as DNA, the CDR3 is TGTGCCAGCAGGATACAGGGGCGCTCCTACGAGCAGTACTTC. This translates into CASRIQGRSYEQYF.

J is TRBJ1-2 and V is TRBV4-1, with TRBD1 matching 10 bases. The germline gives CDR1 MGHRA, CDR2 YSYEKL. CDR3 length: 16 amino acids. V dropped 4 bases and J dropped 4; count of bases not matched to a gene: 9. CDR3 loop: CASSLETGGSGYGYTF. The CDR3 region has the DNA TGCGCCAGCAGCCTCGAGACAGGGGGCTCTGGCTATGGCTACACCTTC.